This TCR beta chain comes out of a study of T cell responses to AZD1222 COVID-19 vaccine. At the level of the study: Pooled in the analysis were second doses at about 4 or about 12 weeks.

The V gene's germline CDR1 is GTSNPN and CDR2 SVGIG (reference sequence). The CDR3 has 13 residues. Trimming took 4 bases from V and 5 from J; bases not matched to a gene: 4. The method was immunoSEQ multiplex PCR; TCRdb's version includes in-frame clones alone and lacks a portion of them. The sample lists 150,000 or so clones, around nine tenths seen once, with approximately 1.4% in the top ten. General study points: Seropositive status at baseline applied to only 6 or 7 AZD1222 recipients. Donors were mostly white British, more females; clonal diversity possibly underestimated.

On this clone itself: Its antigen is unidentified.

This TCR derives from an adult in good health. This specimen was peripheral blood, taken on day 0 of AZD1222 vaccination. The rearrangement joins TRBV30 to TRBJ2-1, with 8 positions matching TRBD1. This CDR3 reads CAWNGQGNNEQFF. Here the CDR3 DNA reads TGTGCCTGGAATGGACAGGGTAACAATGAGCAGTTCTTC.